The 6 T cell receptor beta chains given below trace back to one sample, sequenced in a study of CD8 T cells in ankylosing spondylitis. TCRdb independently ran MiXCR on the 5' RACE reads; one entry per CDR3 protein. The sample consists of some 220,000 distinct CDR3 sequences, approximately 7.6% of them appearing once. Input material: blood, either unsorted or a sorted T cell fraction (not recorded which). The receptors were sampled from a female donor with ankylosing spondylitis or in good health (not recorded which).

This clonotype was seen repeatedly, ten times or more. This chain links TRBV6-2 or TRBV6-3 with TRBJ2-1; D is unresolved. Per the germline V gene, CDR1 is MNHEY and CDR2 is SVGEGT. This CDR3 is built from 13 residues. V lost 6 bases and J 13 bases, leaving 19 bases between the germline ends. The CDR3 spells CASRPDRSPEQFF. The CDR3, as DNA: TGTGCCAGCAGACCAGACCGGTCCCCAGAACAGTTCTTC.

The CDR3 DNA is TGTGCCAGCAGCTACGGGGGAGCGAATGAGCAGTTCTTC. Translating gives CASSYGGANEQFF. The genes are TRBV7-2 and TRBJ2-1; possibly TRBD2 for D (6 bases). CDR3 length equals 13 residues. Germline CDR1 SGHTA, CDR2 FQGNSA. V was trimmed by 4 bases and J by 7 bases, leaving 11 bases between them. The complete variable domain, with remaining parts taken from reference TRBV7-2 and TRBJ2-1, reads GAGVSQSPSNKVTEKGKDVELRCDPISGHTALYWYRQSLGQGLEFLIYFQGNSAPDKSGLPSDRFSAERTGGSVSTLTIQRTQQEDSAVYLCASSYGGANEQFFGPGTRLTVL.

This clonotype was seen only a few times. CDR3 bases: TGTGCCAGCAGTCGGGGACAGGGCTATGGCTACACCTTC. It yields the protein CASSRGQGYGYTF. The V and J genes are TRBV7-3 and TRBJ1-2; 9 bases match TRBD1. The CDR3 covers 13 residues. Germline CDR1 SGHTA, CDR2 FQGTGA. With 6 bases clipped from V and 4 bases from J, the junction kept 3 bases outside the gene matches. The whole variable domain, remainder taken from reference TRBV7-3 and TRBJ1-2, is GAGVSQTPSNKVTEKGKYVELRCDPISGHTALYWYRQSLGQGPEFLIYFQGTGAADDSGLPNDRFFAVRPEGSVSTLKIQRTERGDSAVYLCASSRGQGYGYTFGSGTRLTVV.

This clonotype was recorded many times. The chain joins TRBV29-1 to TRBJ1-5; 7 bases line up with TRBD1. This CDR3 is 13 amino acids long. Germline V CDR1 and CDR2: SQVTM, ANQGSEA. V lost 7 bases to trimming and J lost 3 bases; unmatched junction nucleotides: 6. This CDR3 reads CSAIRGDNQPQHF. The CDR3 DNA is TGCAGCGCTATCAGGGGGGACAATCAGCCCCAGCATTTT. Full variable domain (outside the CDR3, taken from reference TRBV29-1 and TRBJ1-5): SAVISQKPSRDICQRGTSLTIQCQVDSQVTMMFWYRQQPGQSLTLIATANQGSEATYESGFVIDKFPISRPNLTFSTLTVSNMSPEDSSIYLCSAIRGDNQPQHFGDGTRLSIL.

This clonotype appeared many times. The V call is TRBV20-1, the J call TRBJ2-2; a possible D gene is TRBD2 (6 bases). Trimming left V 0 bases short and J 6 bases short, with 8 bases between. Germline V gene lookup returns CDR1 DFQATT and CDR2 SNEGSKA (reference sequence). This CDR3 region has 13 residues. CDR3 in amino acids: CSARDPGAGELFF. The DNA for the CDR3 is TGCAGTGCTAGAGATCCGGGGGCCGGGGAGCTGTTTTTT.

This clonotype was found many times. The chain has TRBV9 and TRBJ2-7, with TRBD1 matching 8 bases. J was trimmed by 7 bases and V by 4 bases; bases with no gene match: 10. This CDR3 region has 14 residues. The germline V gene encodes CDR1 SGDLS and CDR2 YYNGEE. As DNA, the CDR3 is TGTGCCAGCAGCTCTGGCAGGGGGCTTTGGGAGCAGTACTTC. Its protein product is CASSSGRGLWEQYF.